These 16 T cell receptor beta chains originate from one sample sequenced in a study of CD8 T cells in Susac syndrome (dated by TCRdb to about 2019). The library came from the immunoSEQ multiplex PCR assay. RNA was extracted with the RNeasy kit and 0.5 to 1 ug was reverse transcribed using random hexamers. TCRdb reanalyzed the raw reads on its own, using fastp at Q25 for trimming and MiXCR for clone calling, and kept in-frame beta chains. Rows are unified per CDR3 protein, each entry keeping the most common DNA and genes. The sample table contains about 85,000 distinct CDR3 sequences; only one count was recorded for roughly 94% of them. The leading ten clones occupy 0.46% of the sample. Sequenced material: CD8+ T cells from PBMCs. Receptor source: a human donor with Susac syndrome.

The J gene is TRBJ2-1, the V gene TRBV6-5; 8 bases map to TRBD2. CDR1 and CDR2 from the germline V gene are MNHEY and SVGAGI. After removal of 6 bases from V and 3 bases from J, the junction contained 7 bases not matched to a gene. The CDR3 sequence is 15 residues long. This CDR3 is CASRSGLAVYNEQFF. The CDR3 DNA sequence: TGTGCCAGCAGATCAGGACTAGCCGTCTACAATGAGCAGTTCTTC.

The chain couples TRBV18 to TRBJ1-2; 7 bases agree with TRBD1. CDR1 and CDR2 (germline): KGHSH, LQKENI. This CDR3 spans 13 amino acids. With V trimmed by 3 bases and J by 10 bases, 8 bases remained unmatched. The CDR3 region is CASSPGQTGTYTF. In DNA, the CDR3 is TGTGCCAGCTCACCGGGACAGACCGGCACCTACACCTTC.

The gene calls are TRBV4-1 and TRBJ2-5; 8 bases line up with TRBD2. The CDR3 loop spans 12 amino acids. The V and J ends lost 8 bases and 3 bases, in that order; junction bases with no gene match: 2. Per germline, CDR1 MGHRA and CDR2 YSYEKL. CDR3 residues: CASAGREETQYF. CDR3 DNA sequence: TGCGCCAGCGCCGGGAGGGAAGAGACCCAGTACTTC.

The V gene is TRBV5-1, the J gene TRBJ1-2, with D uncertain. The CDR3 runs 13 residues. Germline V gene sequence: CDR1 SGHRS, CDR2 YFSETQ. Between the trimmed V and J ends, which lost 5 bases and 0 bases, there was a span of 8 bases. CDR3 bases: TGCGCCAGCAGATTTGCCGCTAACTATGGCTACACCTTC. Its translation: CASRFAANYGYTF.

This sequence joins TRBV14 and TRBJ2-7; either TRBD1 or TRBD2 may fit D (5 bases each). The germline V gene has CDR1 SGHDN and CDR2 FVKESK. The CDR3 length is 13 residues. The germline V and J ends were trimmed by 1 base and 6 bases, with 10 bases remaining between them. CDR3 amino acids: CASSQGVGTEQYF. CDR3 sequence (DNA): TGTGCCAGCAGCCAAGGGGTGGGGACCGAGCAGTACTTC. The whole variable domain, remainder taken from reference TRBV14 and TRBJ2-7, is EAGVTQFPSHSVIEKGQTVTLRCDPISGHDNLYWYRRVMGKEIKFLLHFVKESKQDESGMPNNRFLAERTGGTYSTLKVQPAELEDSGVYFCASSQGVGTEQYFGPGTRLTVT.

The V call is TRBV7-9, the J call TRBJ1-3, with D possibly being TRBD1 (5 bases). There are 15 residues in the CDR3. V was trimmed by 5 bases and J by 8 bases, leaving 19 bases between them. The germline V gene has CDR1 SEHNR and CDR2 FQNEAQ (reference sequence). The CDR3: CASSPRDRHVDTIYF. The CDR3 DNA follows: TGTGCCAGCAGCCCCAGGGACCGACATGTGGACACCATATATTTT.

With respect to this clonotype: At one boundary the junction diverges from the germline segment, which might be a read error. The rearrangement joins TRBV14 to TRBJ2-1, with TRBD1 matching over 7 bases. Germline V gives CDR1 SGHDN, CDR2 FVKESK. The CDR3 covers 11 residues. The CDR3 protein is CASSQGRGQLF. The CDR3 nucleotides read TGTGCCAGCAGCCAAGGTAGGGGGCAGCTCTTC.

This chain connects TRBV5-1 to TRBJ2-1; 9 bases are a match to TRBD2. The length of the CDR3 is 14 residues. Per germline, CDR1 SGHRS and CDR2 YFSETQ. The V and J ends lost 3 bases and 8 bases, in that order; junction bases with no gene match: 6. CDR3 sequence reads: CASSSGLALDEQFF. CDR3 DNA: TGCGCCAGCAGCTCGGGACTAGCTCTCGATGAGCAGTTCTTC.

J is TRBJ1-2 and V is TRBV30; D perhaps matches TRBD1 (5 bases). With 4 bases removed from V and 7 bases from J, the gap between germline ends came to 19 bases. Germline CDR1 GTSNPN, CDR2 SVGIG (reference sequence). The CDR3 has 14 residues. This CDR3 reads CAWTTGTGTGGYTF. CDR3 DNA sequence: TGTGCCTGGACCACCGGGACCGGGACGGGTGGCTACACCTTC.

This clonotype was picked up one time. CDR3 nucleotides: TGTGCCAGCAGTTTTGGGCAGGGGGAGAACTATGGCTACACCTTC. Translation: CASSFGQGENYGYTF. The chain carries TRBV12-3 or TRBV12-4 and TRBJ1-2; 7 positions match TRBD1. The CDR3 loop spans 15 amino acids. The junction had 6 bases not matched to a gene; V was cut back by 3 bases and J by 2 bases.

This rearrangement joins TRBV2 to TRBJ2-1; D is possibly TRBD1 (6 bases). Trimming removed 5 bases at V and 13 bases at J, with 9 bases between. The CDR3 has 10 residues. Germline-derived CDR1 and CDR2 are SNHLY and FYNNEI. The CDR3 DNA is TGTGCCAGCAGTACAGGGATCCAGTTCTTC. This gives the protein CASSTGIQFF.

V is TRBV4-2 and J is TRBJ2-2; the D is unclear. Germline CDR1 and CDR2: LGHNA and YNFKEQ. The CDR3 length is 12 residues. V was shortened by 4 bases and J by 5 bases, with 5 bases between the two germline ends. Here the CDR3 reads CASSRSTGELFF. The CDR3 region has the DNA TGTGCCAGCAGCCGGTCGACCGGGGAGCTGTTTTTT.

This CDR3 is CASSERYTGELFF. As DNA, the CDR3 is TGTGCCAGCAGTGAACGTTACACCGGGGAGCTGTTTTTT. This rearrangement joins TRBV2 to TRBJ2-2, with unresolved D. This CDR3 contains 13 residues. Germline lookup yields CDR1 SNHLY and CDR2 FYNNEI. Trimming pared 2 bases from V and 3 bases from J, leaving 4 bases between.

This sequence joins TRBV11-1 and TRBJ1-1; D gene uncertain. From germline, CDR1 is SGHAT and CDR2 FQDESV (reference sequence). V was clipped by 0 bases and J by 4 bases, with 9 bases between them. The CDR3 has 14 amino acids. The CDR3, as DNA: TGTGCCAGCAGCTTAGCTGGGAGGCTCACTGAAGCTTTCTTT. Its translation: CASSLAGRLTEAFF. Full variable domain (rest looked up from reference TRBV11-1 and TRBJ1-1): EAEVAQSPRYKITEKSQAVAFWCDPISGHATLYWYRQILGQGPELLVQFQDESVVDDSQLPKDRFSAERLKGVDSTLKIQPAELGDSAMYLCASSLAGRLTEAFFGQGTRLTVV.

The J gene is TRBJ2-7, the V gene TRBV20-1, with 11 bases fitting TRBD2. This CDR3 is built from 13 residues. V was pared by 4 bases and J by 3 bases, with 2 bases of the junction left unmatched. Germline values: CDR1 DFQATT, CDR2 SNEGSKA (reference sequence). The CDR3 here is CSATGTSGYEQYF. DNA of the CDR3: TGCAGTGCTACCGGGACTAGCGGCTACGAGCAGTACTTC.

The chain has TRBV12-3 or TRBV12-4 and TRBJ2-1; possible D gene TRBD2, 5 bases. The ends were cut back, 4 bases at V and 8 bases at J, with 9 bases in the middle. The CDR3 contains 12 residues. The CDR3 reads CASSSRVDEQFF. The CDR3 nucleotides are TGTGCCAGCAGTTCGAGGGTGGATGAGCAGTTCTTC.